The sequence of this T cell receptor beta chain was determined in a study of blood T cells in healthy people across ages. Through a sample-barcoded 5' primer and a J-beta primer mix, a second PCR was run for 7 to 11 cycles. TCRdb reprocessed the 5' RACE reads via MiXCR and lists one record per CDR3 protein. The data show fewer than 700,000 distinct CDR3 sequences, 40% to 45% seen once. This clonotype originated in a man of 80 years or more in good health. Sequenced input: blood.

CDR3 sequence: CASSQRTANTEAFF. The CDR3 DNA sequence: TGCGCCAGCAGCCAAAGGACCGCGAACACTGAAGCTTTCTTT. V is TRBV4-3 and J is TRBJ1-1; D is uncertain. With 2 bases removed from V and 1 base from J, the gap between germline ends came to 8 bases. Germline V lookup: CDR1 LGHNA, CDR2 YSLEER. There are 14 residues in the CDR3.